The following is a T cell receptor (beta chain) sequence with its context. What it binds is not known. This specimen comes from a study of CD8+CD57+ T cells in acquired aplastic anemia. Study as a whole: Isolated CD4+ and CD8+ cells, once sorted, yielded DNA averaging about 3 ug. On average, healthy donors gave about 10.8 million reads for CD4+ cells.

Profiles of TCR beta VDJ and CDR3 were generated from a genomic DNA template. From the reads, TCRdb called clonotypes with MiXCR, one entry per CDR3 protein. Of about 190,000 distinct CDR3 sequences in the sample, roughly half are singletons; the top ten hold approximately 15%. Study conclusions and caveats: A set of around 30 CD8+ CDR3 sequences was shared between patients and controls, and these sequences appeared highly expressed in patients.

CDR3 length equals 16 residues. The V gene's germline CDR1 is SEHNR and CDR2 FQNEAQ (reference sequence). Trimming removed 11 bases at V and 0 bases at J, with 20 bases between. This sequence joins TRBV7-9 and TRBJ2-1; D might be TRBD2 (6 bases). Input material: sorted CD4+, CD8+, or CD8+CD57+ T cells (not recorded which) from PBMCs. The sequence derives from a human donor in good health, serving as a control. The CDR3 DNA reads TGTGCCTGGAGTAACCGACTAGTTCTCTCCTACAATGAGCAGTTCTTC. Translated: CAWSNRLVLSYNEQFF.